A single sample gave rise to the 16 T cell receptor beta chains below, sequenced in a study. TCRdb fed the 5' RACE reads into MiXCR, producing one record per CDR3 protein. Of approximately 40,000 distinct CDR3 sequences listed, roughly 21% were seen once; the top ten hold less than 5%. Treg sorting used a CD4+CD25+CD127-/low gate. The sequencing sample was made of Tregs sorted from blood. The receptors come from a female donor with breast cancer.

The chain links TRBV28 to TRBJ1-4; a possible D gene is TRBD1 (6 bases). With 2 bases removed from V and 8 bases from J, the gap between germline ends came to 12 bases. Germline V lookup: CDR1 MDHEN, CDR2 SYDVKM. The CDR3 runs 14 residues. CDR3: CASSLGGAEEKLFF. The CDR3 nucleotides are TGTGCCAGCAGTTTAGGGGGGGCTGAGGAAAAACTGTTTTTT.

This clonotype has more than one count but fewer than ten. This chain joins TRBV12-3 or TRBV12-4 and TRBJ2-1; D gene uncertain. V was trimmed by 5 bases and J by 5 bases, leaving 22 bases between them. CDR3 length: 17 residues. The CDR3 DNA is TGTGCCAGCAGTCCCCTTCGGCTGCTTATGGGGAACAATGAGCAGTTCTTC. Protein: CASSPLRLLMGNNEQFF.

This clonotype has a count of ten or more. V gene TRBV4-1 combines with J gene TRBJ2-2; no reliable D call. The V end lost 2 bases, the J end lost 1 base, and 8 bases lay between the germline ends. Germline CDR1 and CDR2: MGHRA and YSYEKL. The length of the CDR3 is 15 residues. The CDR3 DNA is TGCGCCAGCAGCCAACCTATCAGGAACACCGGGGAGCTGTTTTTT. It translates to CASSQPIRNTGELFF.

Comments on this clonotype: Given a much more abundant clone one base away, this may be a read error. The V and J genes are TRBV12-3 or TRBV12-4 and TRBJ2-2, with TRBD2 matching 8 bases. The length of the CDR3 is 15 residues. The CDR3 region is CASSPGAGGTGEPFF. CDR3 coding DNA: TGTGCCAGCAGCCCCGGGGCGGGGGGCACCGGGGAGCCGTTTTTT.

By share of the sample, this clonotype is medium-sized. This chain links TRBV20-1 with TRBJ1-2, with 9 bases lining up with TRBD1. Germline CDR1 reads DFQATT; CDR2 reads SNEGSKA (reference sequence). The CDR3 is made up of 15 amino acids. The J segment lost 5 bases and the V segment lost 0 bases, leaving 7 bases of the junction unmatched. The CDR3 DNA reads TGCAGTGCTAGAGATCAGGGGGACAGGGTATATGGCTACACCTTC. Its protein is CSARDQGDRVYGYTF.

This chain joins TRBV5-6 and TRBJ2-3; 12 bases agree with TRBD2. Trimming at V came to 5 bases and at J to 3 bases, leaving 7 bases not matched to a gene. CDR1 is SGHDT and CDR2 is YYEEEE in the germline V gene. The CDR3 has 16 amino acids. CDR3 sequence: CASRPRLAGETDTQYF. In DNA, the CDR3 is TGTGCCAGCAGGCCACGACTAGCGGGAGAGACAGATACGCAGTATTTT.

CDR3 sequence (DNA): TGTGCCAGCAGAACCAGGGGTGGGTCCACTGAAGCTTTCTTT. It specifies CASRTRGGSTEAFF. The rearrangement joins TRBV12-3 or TRBV12-4 to TRBJ1-1; TRBD1 might be the D (6 bases). The CDR3 loop spans 14 amino acids. The V and J ends lost 6 bases and 4 bases respectively, with 15 bases between them.

This clonotype was picked up a small number of times. This chain connects TRBV29-1 to TRBJ2-1; 9 bases are shared with TRBD1. Germline V CDR1 and CDR2: SQVTM, ANQGSEA. The CDR3 is made up of 14 amino acids. V dropped 3 bases and J dropped 7; count of bases not matched to a gene: 7. As DNA, the CDR3 is TGCAGCGTTGACATAGGACAGGGGATGAATGAGCAGTTCTTC. Translation gives CSVDIGQGMNEQFF.

The V gene is TRBV4-1, the J gene TRBJ1-2; tentatively, D is TRBD1 (5 bases). The CDR3 is made up of 17 amino acids. Trimming pared 0 bases from V and 6 bases from J, leaving 20 bases between. Germline CDR1 and CDR2: MGHRA and YSYEKL. CDR3 nucleotide sequence: TGCGCCAGCAGCCAAGATATAGGAACAGGCCGAGGGAATGGCTACACCTTC. Translation gives CASSQDIGTGRGNGYTF.

This clonotype was detected many times. The chain has TRBV5-1 and TRBJ2-5; D is possibly TRBD2 (5 bases). Germline V gene data show CDR1 as SGHRS and CDR2 as YFSETQ. This CDR3 has 15 residues. V dropped 0 bases and J dropped 5 bases, with 14 bases sitting between them. The chain's CDR3 is CASSLASDSPETQYF. The CDR3 bases are TGCGCCAGCAGCTTGGCTTCGGACTCACCGGAGACCCAGTACTTC. The entire variable domain, with the rest obtained from reference TRBV5-1 and TRBJ2-5, is as follows: KAGVTQTPRYLIKTRGQQVTLSCSPISGHRSVSWYQQTPGQGLQFLFEYFSETQRNKGNFPGRFSGRQFSNSRSEMNVSTLELGDSALYLCASSLASDSPETQYFGPGTRLLVL.

The chain combines TRBV7-9 with TRBJ1-1, with D perhaps TRBD1 (5 bases). The CDR3 loop spans 13 amino acids. Germline loops: CDR1 SEHNR, CDR2 FQNEAQ (reference sequence). Trimming removed 6 bases at V and 1 base at J, with 9 bases between. Here the CDR3 DNA reads TGTGCCAGCAGATTCGACAGGAACACTGAAGCTTTCTTT. Translating it yields CASRFDRNTEAFF.

This sequence joins TRBV30 and TRBJ1-5; D ambiguous. Trimming shortened V by 0 bases and J by 0 bases, and 3 bases separated the two germline ends. CDR1 and CDR2 (germline): GTSNPN, SVGIG (reference sequence). CDR3 length equals 13 residues. The CDR3 loop reads CAWSVDSNQPQHF. The CDR3 DNA is TGTGCCTGGAGTGTGGATAGCAATCAGCCCCAGCATTTT.

This clonotype counts as medium-sized. The rearrangement uses TRBV4-1 and TRBJ1-5; D is possibly TRBD1 (5 bases). The CDR3 has 13 amino acids. CDR1 and CDR2 (germline): MGHRA, YSYEKL. The V end was cut by 1 base, the J end by 9 bases, with 10 bases between. In nucleotides, the CDR3 is TGCGCCAGCAGCCAAGGACCGGGGGGGCCCCAGCATTTT. Translating gives CASSQGPGGPQHF.

The V gene is TRBV5-1, the J gene TRBJ2-1; 9 bases match TRBD2. There are 16 residues in the CDR3. Germline V gene data show CDR1 as SGHRS and CDR2 as YFSETQ. Trimming at V came to 0 bases and at J to 4 bases, leaving 5 bases not matched to a gene. CDR3 in amino acids: CASSLAGLAGYNEQFF. The CDR3 DNA reads as TGCGCCAGCAGCTTGGCCGGTCTAGCGGGGTACAATGAGCAGTTCTTC. The full variable domain, completed using reference TRBV5-1 and TRBJ2-1, is KAGVTQTPRYLIKTRGQQVTLSCSPISGHRSVSWYQQTPGQGLQFLFEYFSETQRNKGNFPGRFSGRQFSNSRSEMNVSTLELGDSALYLCASSLAGLAGYNEQFFGPGTRLTVL.

There are many counts of this clonotype. The chain uses TRBV5-4 and TRBJ2-2; D ambiguous. The V and J ends lost 4 bases and 4 bases respectively, with 14 bases between them. Germline-derived CDR1 and CDR2 are SGHNT and YYREEE (reference sequence). This CDR3 is 15 amino acids long. DNA for the CDR3: TGTGCCAGCAGCGACCTGACGGATGGCACCGGGGAGCTGTTTTTT. Protein product: CASSDLTDGTGELFF. Filled out from reference TRBV5-4 and TRBJ2-2, the complete variable domain reads ETGVTQSPTHLIKTRGQQVTLRCSSQSGHNTVSWYQQALGQGPQFIFQYYREEENGRGNFPPRFSGLQFPNYSSELNVNALELDDSALYLCASSDLTDGTGELFFGEGSRLTVL.

The sample holds many counts of this clonotype. The rearrangement uses TRBV5-1 and TRBJ2-3; 9 bases fit TRBD1. The CDR3 runs 16 residues. J gave up 1 base and V 4 bases, and 7 bases lay outside the gene matches. Per the germline V gene, CDR1 is SGHRS and CDR2 is YFSETQ. CDR3 amino acids: CASSKDRGGGTDTQYF. CDR3 DNA sequence: TGCGCCAGCAGCAAGGACAGGGGAGGTGGCACAGATACGCAGTATTTT. The whole variable domain, remainder taken from reference TRBV5-1 and TRBJ2-3, is KAGVTQTPRYLIKTRGQQVTLSCSPISGHRSVSWYQQTPGQGLQFLFEYFSETQRNKGNFPGRFSGRQFSNSRSEMNVSTLELGDSALYLCASSKDRGGGTDTQYFGPGTRLTVL.